The entry below gives a single TCR beta chain sequence along with its context. Antigen specificity is unknown. The data were taken from a study of shared clonotypes between healthy human individuals. Study outcomes and limitations: The study sampled only blood, and tissue repertoires likely differ.

About 30,000 T cell genomes, or around 200 ng DNA, went into the sorted-subset replicate PCRs. Using immunoSEQ multiplex PCR, the repertoire was profiled, and TCRdb retains in-frame clones only, with some absent. The sample carries some 550,000 clones, more than 95% recorded once. Per the germline V gene, CDR1 is GTSNPN and CDR2 is SVGIG (reference sequence). Trimming removed 2 bases from V and 0 bases from J; junction bases left unmatched: 14. The CDR3 contains 20 residues. This chain links TRBV30 with TRBJ2-1; 12 bases agree with TRBD2. The receptor's source is a woman in her 30s in good health. Sequencing was carried out using naive CD4+ T cells sorted from blood. Stated subset: CD45RA+ positively selected. This chain's CDR3 is CAWSQVRTSGISSSYNEQFF. The CDR3 coding sequence is TGTGCCTGGAGTCAGGTTAGGACTAGCGGGATCAGCAGCTCCTACAATGAGCAGTTCTTC.